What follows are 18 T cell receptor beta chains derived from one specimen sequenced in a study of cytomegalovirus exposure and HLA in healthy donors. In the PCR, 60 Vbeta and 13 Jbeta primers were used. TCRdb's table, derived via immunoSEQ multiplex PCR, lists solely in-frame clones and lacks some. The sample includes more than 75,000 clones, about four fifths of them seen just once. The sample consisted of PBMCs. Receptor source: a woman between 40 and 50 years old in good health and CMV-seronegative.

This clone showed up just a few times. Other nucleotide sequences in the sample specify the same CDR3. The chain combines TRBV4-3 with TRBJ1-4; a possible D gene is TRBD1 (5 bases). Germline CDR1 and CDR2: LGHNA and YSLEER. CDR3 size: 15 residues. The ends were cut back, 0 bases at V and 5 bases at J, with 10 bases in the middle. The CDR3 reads CASSQDLGPNEKLFF. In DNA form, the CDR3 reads TGCGCCAGCAGCCAAGATCTGGGGCCCAATGAAAAACTGTTTTTT.

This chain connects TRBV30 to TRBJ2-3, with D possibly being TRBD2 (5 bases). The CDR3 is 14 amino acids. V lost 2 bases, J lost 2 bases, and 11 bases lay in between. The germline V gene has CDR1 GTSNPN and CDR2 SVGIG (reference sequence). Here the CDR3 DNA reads TGTGCCTGGAGTAGAGGACTGCACACAGATACGCAGTATTTT. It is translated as CAWSRGLHTDTQYF.

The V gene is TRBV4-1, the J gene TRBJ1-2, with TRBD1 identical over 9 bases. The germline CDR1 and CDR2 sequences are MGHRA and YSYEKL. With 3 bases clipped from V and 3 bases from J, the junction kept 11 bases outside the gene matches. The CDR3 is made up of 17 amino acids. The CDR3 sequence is CASSHSGATGGYYGYTF. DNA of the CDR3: TGCGCCAGCAGCCATTCCGGGGCGACAGGGGGTTACTATGGCTACACCTTC.

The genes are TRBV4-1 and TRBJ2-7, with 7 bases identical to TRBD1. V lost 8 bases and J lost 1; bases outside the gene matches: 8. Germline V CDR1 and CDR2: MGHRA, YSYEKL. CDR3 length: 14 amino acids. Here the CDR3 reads CASSNRDRSYEQYF. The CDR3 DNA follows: TGCGCCAGCTCCAACAGGGACAGATCCTACGAGCAGTACTTC.

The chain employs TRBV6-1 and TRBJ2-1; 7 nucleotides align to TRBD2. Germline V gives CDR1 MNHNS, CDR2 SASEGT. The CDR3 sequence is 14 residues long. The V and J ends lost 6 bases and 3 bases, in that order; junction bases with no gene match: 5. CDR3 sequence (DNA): TGTGCCAGCAGCACCCCTAGCGGCTACAATGAGCAGTTCTTC. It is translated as CASSTPSGYNEQFF.

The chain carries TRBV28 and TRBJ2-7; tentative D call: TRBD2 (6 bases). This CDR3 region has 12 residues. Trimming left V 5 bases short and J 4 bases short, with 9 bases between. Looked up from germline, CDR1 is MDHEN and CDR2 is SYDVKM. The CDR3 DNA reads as TGTGCCAGCAGTCTGGGACTTTACGAGCAGTACTTC. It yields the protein CASSLGLYEQYF.

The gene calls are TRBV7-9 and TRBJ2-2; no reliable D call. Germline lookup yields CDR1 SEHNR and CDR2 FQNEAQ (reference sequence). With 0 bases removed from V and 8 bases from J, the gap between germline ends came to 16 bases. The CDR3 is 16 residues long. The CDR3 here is CASSLAGSGPVGELFF. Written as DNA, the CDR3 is TGTGCCAGCAGCTTAGCTGGTAGTGGTCCGGTTGGGGAGCTGTTTTTT.

The CDR3 loop reads CASSGAGQGASGYTF. CDR3 sequence (DNA): TGCGCCAGCAGCGGCGCGGGACAGGGGGCCAGTGGCTACACCTTC. The V and J genes are TRBV5-1 and TRBJ1-2, with 12 positions matching TRBD1. Trimming took 4 bases from V and 7 from J; bases not matched to a gene: 8. Germline CDR1 is SGHRS and CDR2 is YFSETQ. The CDR3 is 15 amino acids. Together with reference TRBV5-1 and TRBJ1-2, the CDR3 gives the full variable domain: KAGVTQTPRYLIKTRGQQVTLSCSPISGHRSVSWYQQTPGQGLQFLFEYFSETQRNKGNFPGRFSGRQFSNSRSEMNVSTLELGDSALYLCASSGAGQGASGYTFGSGTRLTVV.

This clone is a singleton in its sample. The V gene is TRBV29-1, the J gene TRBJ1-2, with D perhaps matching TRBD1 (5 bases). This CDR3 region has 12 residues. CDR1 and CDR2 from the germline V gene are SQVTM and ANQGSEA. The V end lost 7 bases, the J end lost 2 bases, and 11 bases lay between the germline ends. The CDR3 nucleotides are TGCAGCGCGGGGGGGGGAAACTATGGCTACACCTTC. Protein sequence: CSAGGGNYGYTF.

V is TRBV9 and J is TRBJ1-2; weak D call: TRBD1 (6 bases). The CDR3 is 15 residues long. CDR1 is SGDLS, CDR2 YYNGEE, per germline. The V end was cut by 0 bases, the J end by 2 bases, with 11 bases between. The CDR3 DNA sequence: TGTGCCAGCAGCGTAGAGCCCCAGGGGAACTATGGCTACACCTTC. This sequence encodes CASSVEPQGNYGYTF.

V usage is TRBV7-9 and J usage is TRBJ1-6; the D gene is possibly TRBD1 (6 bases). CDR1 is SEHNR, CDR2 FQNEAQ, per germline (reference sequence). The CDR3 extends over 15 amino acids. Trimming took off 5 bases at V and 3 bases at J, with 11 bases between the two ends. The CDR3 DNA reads TGTGCCAGCAGCCCAGGGGAATACTATAATTCACCCCTCCACTTT. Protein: CASSPGEYYNSPLHF.

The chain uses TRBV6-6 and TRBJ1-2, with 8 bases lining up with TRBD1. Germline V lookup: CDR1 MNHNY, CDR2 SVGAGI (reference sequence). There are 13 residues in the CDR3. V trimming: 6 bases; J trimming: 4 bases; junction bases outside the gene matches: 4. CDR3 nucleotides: TGTGCCAGCAGACCCGGACAGGGCTATGGCTACACCTTC. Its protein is CASRPGQGYGYTF.

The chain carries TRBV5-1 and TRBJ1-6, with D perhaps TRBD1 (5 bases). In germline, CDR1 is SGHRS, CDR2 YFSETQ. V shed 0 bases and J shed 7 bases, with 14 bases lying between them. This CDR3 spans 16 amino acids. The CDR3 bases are TGCGCCAGCAGCTTGGCCTGGGGGGGAATGAATTCACCCCTCCACTTT. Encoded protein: CASSLAWGGMNSPLHF.

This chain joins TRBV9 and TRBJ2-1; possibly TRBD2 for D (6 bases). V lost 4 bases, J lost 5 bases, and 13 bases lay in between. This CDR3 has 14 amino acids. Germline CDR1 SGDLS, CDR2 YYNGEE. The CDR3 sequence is CASSTRTTNNEQFF. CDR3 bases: TGTGCCAGCAGCACCAGGACTACTAACAATGAGCAGTTCTTC.

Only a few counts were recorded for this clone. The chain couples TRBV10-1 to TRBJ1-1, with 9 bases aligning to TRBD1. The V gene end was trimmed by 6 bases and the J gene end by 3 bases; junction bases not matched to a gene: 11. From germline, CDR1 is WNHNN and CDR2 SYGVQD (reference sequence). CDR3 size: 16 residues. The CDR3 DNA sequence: TGCGCCAGCAGAGGACAGGGGCCGGGTAGGGACACTGAAGCTTTCTTT. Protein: CASRGQGPGRDTEAFF.

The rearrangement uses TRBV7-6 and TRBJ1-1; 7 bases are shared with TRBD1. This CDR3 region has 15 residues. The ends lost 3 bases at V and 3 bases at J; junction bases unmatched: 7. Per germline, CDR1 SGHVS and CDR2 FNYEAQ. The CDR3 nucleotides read TGTGCCAGCAGCTTCGCGGGACAGCTGGACACTGAAGCTTTCTTT. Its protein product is CASSFAGQLDTEAFF.

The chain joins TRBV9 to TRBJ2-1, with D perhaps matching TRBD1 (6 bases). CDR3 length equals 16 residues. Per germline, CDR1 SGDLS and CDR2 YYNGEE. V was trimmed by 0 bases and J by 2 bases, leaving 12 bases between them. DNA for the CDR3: TGTGCCAGCAGCGTAGCACCTACAGGGCCCTACAATGAGCAGTTCTTC. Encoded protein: CASSVAPTGPYNEQFF. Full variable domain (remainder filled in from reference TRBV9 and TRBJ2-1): DSGVTQTPKHLITATGQRVTLRCSPRSGDLSVYWYQQSLDQGLQFLIQYYNGEERAKGNILERFSAQQFPDLHSELNLSSLELGDSALYFCASSVAPTGPYNEQFFGPGTRLTVL.

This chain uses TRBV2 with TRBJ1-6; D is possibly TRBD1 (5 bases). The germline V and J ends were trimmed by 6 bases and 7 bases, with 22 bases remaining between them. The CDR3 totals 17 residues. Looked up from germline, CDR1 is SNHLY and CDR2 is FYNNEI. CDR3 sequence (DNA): TGTGCCAGCAGGGAGAACAGGCAAGGGTGGGGAAATTCACCCCTCCACTTT. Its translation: CASRENRQGWGNSPLHF.